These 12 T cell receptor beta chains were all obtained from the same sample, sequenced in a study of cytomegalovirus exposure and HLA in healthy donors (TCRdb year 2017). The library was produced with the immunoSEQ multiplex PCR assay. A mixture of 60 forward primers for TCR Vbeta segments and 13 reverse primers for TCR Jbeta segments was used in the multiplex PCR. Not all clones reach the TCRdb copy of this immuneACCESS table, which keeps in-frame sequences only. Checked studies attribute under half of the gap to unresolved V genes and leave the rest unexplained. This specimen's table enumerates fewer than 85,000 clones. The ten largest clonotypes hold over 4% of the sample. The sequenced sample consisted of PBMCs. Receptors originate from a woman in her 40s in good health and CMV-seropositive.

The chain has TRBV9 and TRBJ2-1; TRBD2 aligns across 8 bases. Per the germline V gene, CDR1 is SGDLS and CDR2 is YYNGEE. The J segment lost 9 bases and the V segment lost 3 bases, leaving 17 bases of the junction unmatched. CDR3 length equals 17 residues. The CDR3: CASSGPPGGQRAGEQFF. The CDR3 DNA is TGTGCCAGCAGCGGACCACCGGGGGGGCAAAGAGCAGGTGAGCAGTTCTTC.

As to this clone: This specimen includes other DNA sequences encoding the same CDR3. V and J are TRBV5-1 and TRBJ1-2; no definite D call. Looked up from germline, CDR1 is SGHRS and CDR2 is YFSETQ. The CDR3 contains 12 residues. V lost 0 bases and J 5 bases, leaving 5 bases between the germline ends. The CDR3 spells CASSLVGYGYTF. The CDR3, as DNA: TGCGCCAGCAGCTTGGTCGGGTATGGCTACACCTTC.

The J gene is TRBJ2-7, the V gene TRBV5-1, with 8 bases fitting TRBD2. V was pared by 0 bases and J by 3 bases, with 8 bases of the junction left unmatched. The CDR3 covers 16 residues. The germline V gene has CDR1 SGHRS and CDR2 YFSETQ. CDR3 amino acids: CASSLGWGGGIYEQYF. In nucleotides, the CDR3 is TGCGCCAGCAGCTTGGGGTGGGGCGGGGGGATCTACGAGCAGTACTTC.

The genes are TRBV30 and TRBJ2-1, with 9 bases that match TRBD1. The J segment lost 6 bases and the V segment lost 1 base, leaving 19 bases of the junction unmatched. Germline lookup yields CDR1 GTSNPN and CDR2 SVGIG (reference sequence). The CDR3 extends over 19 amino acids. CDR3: CAWSDQQGALLVGFNEQFF. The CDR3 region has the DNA TGTGCCTGGAGTGATCAACAGGGGGCGCTTTTAGTAGGGTTCAATGAGCAGTTCTTC.

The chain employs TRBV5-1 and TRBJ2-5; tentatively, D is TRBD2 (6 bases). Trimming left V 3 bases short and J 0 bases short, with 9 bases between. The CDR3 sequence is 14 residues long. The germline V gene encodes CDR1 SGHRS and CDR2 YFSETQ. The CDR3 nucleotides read TGCGCCAGCAGCTGGAGGGGTCACCAAGAGACCCAGTACTTC. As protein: CASSWRGHQETQYF. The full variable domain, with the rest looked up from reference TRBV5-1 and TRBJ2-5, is KAGVTQTPRYLIKTRGQQVTLSCSPISGHRSVSWYQQTPGQGLQFLFEYFSETQRNKGNFPGRFSGRQFSNSRSEMNVSTLELGDSALYLCASSWRGHQETQYFGPGTRLLVL.

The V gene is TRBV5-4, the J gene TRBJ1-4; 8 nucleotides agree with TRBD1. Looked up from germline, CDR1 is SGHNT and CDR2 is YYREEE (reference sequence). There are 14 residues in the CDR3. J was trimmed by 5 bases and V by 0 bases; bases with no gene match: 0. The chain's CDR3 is CASSLDRGNEKLFF. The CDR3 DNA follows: TGTGCCAGCAGCTTGGACAGGGGGAATGAAAAACTGTTTTTT.

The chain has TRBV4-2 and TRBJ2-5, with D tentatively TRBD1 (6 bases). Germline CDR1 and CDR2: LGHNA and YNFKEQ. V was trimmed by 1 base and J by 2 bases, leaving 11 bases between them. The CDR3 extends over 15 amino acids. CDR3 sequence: CASSQAKRGQETQYF. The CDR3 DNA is TGTGCCAGCAGCCAAGCGAAAAGGGGGCAAGAGACCCAGTACTTC.

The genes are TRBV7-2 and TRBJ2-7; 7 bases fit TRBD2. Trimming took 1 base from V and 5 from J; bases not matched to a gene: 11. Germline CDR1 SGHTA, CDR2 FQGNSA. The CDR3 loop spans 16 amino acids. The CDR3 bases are TGTGCCAGCAGCTTAGGCGGAAGCGGGACCCCGGACGAGCAGTACTTC. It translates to CASSLGGSGTPDEQYF.

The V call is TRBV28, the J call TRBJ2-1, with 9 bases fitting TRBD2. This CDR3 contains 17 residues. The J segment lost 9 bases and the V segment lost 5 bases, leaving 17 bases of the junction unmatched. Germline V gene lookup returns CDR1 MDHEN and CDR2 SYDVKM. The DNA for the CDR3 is TGTGCCAGCAGTCCACCCGGCGCAGCGGGAGGCCCAGGTGAGCAGTTCTTC. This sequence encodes CASSPPGAAGGPGEQFF.

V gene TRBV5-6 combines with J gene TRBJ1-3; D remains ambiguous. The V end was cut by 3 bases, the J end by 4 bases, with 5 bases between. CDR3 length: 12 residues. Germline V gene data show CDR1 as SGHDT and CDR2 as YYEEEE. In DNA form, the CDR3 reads TGTGCCAGCAGCTCCGTAGGAAACACCATATATTTT. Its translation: CASSSVGNTIYF.

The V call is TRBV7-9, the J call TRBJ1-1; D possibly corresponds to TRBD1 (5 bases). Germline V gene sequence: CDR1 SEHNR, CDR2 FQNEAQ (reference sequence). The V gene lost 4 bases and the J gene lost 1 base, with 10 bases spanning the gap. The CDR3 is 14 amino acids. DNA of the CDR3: TGTGCCAGCAGCTCTAAGACAGCGAACACTGAAGCTTTCTTT. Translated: CASSSKTANTEAFF.

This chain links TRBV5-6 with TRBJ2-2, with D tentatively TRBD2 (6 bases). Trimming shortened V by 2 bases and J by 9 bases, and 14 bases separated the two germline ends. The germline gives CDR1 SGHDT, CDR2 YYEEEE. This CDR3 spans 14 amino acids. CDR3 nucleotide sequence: TGTGCCAGCAGCTTTAGTGGCGGGACCCGGGAGCTGTTTTTT. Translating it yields CASSFSGGTRELFF.